Below are 12 T cell receptor beta chains sequenced from a single sample in a study of T cells after yellow fever vaccination. TCRdb reprocessed the 5' RACE reads with MiXCR, giving one entry per CDR3 protein. This table has around 600,000 distinct CDR3 sequences, 9% to 15% appearing once. The sequences come from PBMCs, collected on the day of the yellow fever booster vaccination. The source is a young man who received the YFV17D yellow fever vaccine.

This clonotype was observed a handful of times. The CDR3 sequence is CASSQEKGPYEQYF. The CDR3 nucleotides are TGCGCCAGCAGCCAAGAAAAGGGACCCTACGAGCAGTACTTC. This chain joins TRBV4-1 and TRBJ2-7, with D perhaps given as TRBD1 or TRBD2 (5 bases each). The ends were cut back, 0 bases at V and 2 bases at J, with 8 bases in the middle. The germline V gene has CDR1 MGHRA and CDR2 YSYEKL. The CDR3 is made up of 14 amino acids.

This clonotype was detected a few times. V is TRBV5-1 and J is TRBJ2-7; no reliable D call. This CDR3 is 14 amino acids long. Trimming shortened V by 0 bases and J by 2 bases, and 9 bases separated the two germline ends. Germline CDR1 and CDR2: SGHRS and YFSETQ. CDR3 in DNA: TGCGCCAGCAGCTTGGGCCCTCTAACCTACGAGCAGTACTTC. Translating gives CASSLGPLTYEQYF. The variable domain in full, with the rest retrieved from reference TRBV5-1 and TRBJ2-7, is KAGVTQTPRYLIKTRGQQVTLSCSPISGHRSVSWYQQTPGQGLQFLFEYFSETQRNKGNFPGRFSGRQFSNSRSEMNVSTLELGDSALYLCASSLGPLTYEQYFGPGTRLTVT.

Many counts were recorded for this clonotype. The CDR3 DNA follows: TGTGCCAGGGGAGGGAACACCGGGGAGCTGTTTTTT. Protein product: CARGGNTGELFF. The V and J genes are TRBV2 and TRBJ2-2; D perhaps matches TRBD2 (6 bases). The V gene's germline CDR1 is SNHLY and CDR2 FYNNEI. The CDR3 is 12 amino acids. V gave up 9 bases and J gave up 1 base, with 6 bases separating them. The full variable domain, its missing parts supplied by reference TRBV2 and TRBJ2-2, is EPEVTQTPSHQVTQMGQEVILRCVPISNHLYFYWYRQILGQKVEFLVSFYNNEISEKSEIFDDQFSVERPDGSNFTLKIRSTKLEDSAMYFCARGGNTGELFFGEGSRLTVL.

This clonotype was detected a few times. V gene TRBV19 combines with J gene TRBJ2-1; D is unresolved. Germline assignment: CDR1 LNHDA and CDR2 SQIVND (reference sequence). This CDR3 comprises 14 residues. The ends were cut back, 3 bases at V and 6 bases at J, with 12 bases in the middle. DNA for the CDR3: TGTGCCAGTAGTATCCCTCAGGCGGTCAATGAGCAGTTCTTC. Translation gives CASSIPQAVNEQFF.

V is TRBV4-3 and J is TRBJ2-7; the match to TRBD2 covers 8 bases. Trimming cost V 1 base and J 5 bases; bases outside gene matches: 10. The CDR3 is 16 residues long. Looked up from germline, CDR1 is LGHNA and CDR2 is YSLEER. The CDR3 region has the DNA TGCGCCAGCAGCCAAGGTCCGGGAGGGTCACCCCACGAGCAGTACTTC. Translated, it gives CASSQGPGGSPHEQYF.

This clonotype showed up many times. The V and J genes are TRBV29-1 and TRBJ2-2; 7 nucleotides agree with TRBD1. The CDR3 contains 11 residues. The V segment lost 7 bases and the J segment 5 bases; nucleotides outside the gene matches: 1. From germline, CDR1 is SQVTM and CDR2 ANQGSEA. The DNA for the CDR3 is TGCAGCGGCAGGGGGACCGGGGAGCTGTTTTTT. It codes for CSGRGTGELFF.

The chain employs TRBV6-1 and TRBJ2-7; D unresolved. The V end lost 5 bases, the J end lost 0 bases, and 14 bases lay between the germline ends. CDR3 length: 15 residues. The germline CDR1 and CDR2 sequences are MNHNS and SASEGT. CDR3 nucleotide sequence: TGTGCCAGCAGTCAGCCCGCCGGGCCCTCCTACGAGCAGTACTTC. Translation: CASSQPAGPSYEQYF.

This clonotype was recorded only once. This chain connects TRBV12-3 or TRBV12-4 to TRBJ2-5, with a tentative D call TRBD2 (6 bases). There are 13 residues in the CDR3. Trimming stripped 6 bases from V and 7 bases from J, with 15 bases between. The CDR3 DNA sequence: TGTGCCAGCAGCCACGAAAGGGACTGGACCCAGTACTTC. Translated: CASSHERDWTQYF.

The chain couples TRBV10-3 to TRBJ1-2; 11 bases align to TRBD1. Germline V gives CDR1 ENHRY, CDR2 SYGVKD. Trimming took 2 bases from V and 6 from J; bases not matched to a gene: 5. The CDR3 sequence is 15 residues long. The CDR3 coding sequence is TGTGCCATCAGTGAGCCCCGGACAGGGGGCGATGGCTACACCTTC. Amino acids: CAISEPRTGGDGYTF.

This clonotype was recorded at least ten times. V gene TRBV11-1 combines with J gene TRBJ2-1, with D possibly TRBD2 on 6 matching bases. CDR1 SGHAT and CDR2 FQDESV come from the germline V gene (reference sequence). V lost 4 bases and J lost 3, with 22 bases in between. The CDR3 has 18 amino acids. The CDR3 sequence is CASSSPPRLVEFYNEQFF. The CDR3 DNA follows: TGTGCCAGCAGCTCCCCGCCCCGACTAGTTGAGTTCTACAATGAGCAGTTCTTC.

There are a few counts of this clonotype. The chain links TRBV2 to TRBJ2-5, with 7 bases fitting TRBD1. V trimming: 2 bases; J trimming: 5 bases; junction bases outside the gene matches: 11. CDR3 length: 16 amino acids. Germline V gene sequence: CDR1 SNHLY, CDR2 FYNNEI. The CDR3 loop is CASSEYSGGSGETQYF. In nucleotides, the CDR3 is TGTGCCAGCAGTGAATACTCAGGGGGATCCGGGGAGACCCAGTACTTC.

This chain uses TRBV7-8 with TRBJ2-1, with a tentative D call TRBD2 (5 bases). The V and J ends lost 8 bases and 0 bases respectively, with 11 bases between them. This CDR3 region has 14 residues. Per the germline V gene, CDR1 is SGHVS and CDR2 is FQNEAQ. The DNA of the CDR3 is TGTGCCAGCGGGTTAGGGAGCTCCTACAATGAGCAGTTCTTC. Translated, it gives CASGLGSSYNEQFF.